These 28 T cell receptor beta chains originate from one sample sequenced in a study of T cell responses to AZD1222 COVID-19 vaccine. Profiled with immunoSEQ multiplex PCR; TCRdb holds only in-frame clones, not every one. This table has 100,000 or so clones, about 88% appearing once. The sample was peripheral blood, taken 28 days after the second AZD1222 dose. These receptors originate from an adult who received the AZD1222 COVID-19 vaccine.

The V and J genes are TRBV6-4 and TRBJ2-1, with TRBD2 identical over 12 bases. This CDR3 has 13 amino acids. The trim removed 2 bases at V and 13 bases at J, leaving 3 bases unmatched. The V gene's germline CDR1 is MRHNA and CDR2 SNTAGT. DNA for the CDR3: TGTGCCAGCAGTGACAGGACTAGCGGGGCACAGTTCTTC. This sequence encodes CASSDRTSGAQFF.

The CDR3 coding sequence is TGTGCCAGCAGCTCGTTAGCGGGGGGGAGAACCGGGGAGCTGTTTTTT. Translated: CASSSLAGGRTGELFF. V gene TRBV14 combines with J gene TRBJ2-2, with TRBD2 identical over 11 bases. CDR1 is SGHDN and CDR2 is FVKESK in the germline V gene. The CDR3 contains 16 residues. The J segment lost 5 bases and the V segment lost 5 bases, leaving 7 bases of the junction unmatched.

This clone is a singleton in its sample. This CDR3 is CASSFRTPDYEQYF. CDR3 bases: TGTGCCAGCAGCTTCAGGACGCCTGACTACGAGCAGTACTTC. This sequence joins TRBV13 and TRBJ2-7; no reliable D call. V lost 3 bases, J lost 3 bases, and 12 bases lay in between. CDR1 is PRHDT and CDR2 is FYEKMQ in the germline V gene (reference sequence). There are 14 residues in the CDR3.

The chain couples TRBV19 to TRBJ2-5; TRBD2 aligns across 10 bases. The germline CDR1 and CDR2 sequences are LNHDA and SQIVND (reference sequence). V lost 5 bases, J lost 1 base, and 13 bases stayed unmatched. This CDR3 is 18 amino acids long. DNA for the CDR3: TGTGCCAGTAGTGGAGCTCGGAGCGGGGGGGCTTCCCAAGAGACCCAGTACTTC. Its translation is CASSGARSGGASQETQYF.

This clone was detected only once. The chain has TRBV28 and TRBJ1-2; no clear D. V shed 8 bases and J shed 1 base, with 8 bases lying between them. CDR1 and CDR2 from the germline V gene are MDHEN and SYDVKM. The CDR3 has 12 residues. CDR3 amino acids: CASVRVNYGYTF. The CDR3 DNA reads TGTGCCAGCGTGCGAGTTAACTATGGCTACACCTTC.

The CDR3 DNA reads TGTGCCTGGAGCCTAGACAGGTATAACTCCTACGAGCAGTACTTC. Its translation is CAWSLDRYNSYEQYF. V gene TRBV30 combines with J gene TRBJ2-7, with D perhaps TRBD1 (6 bases). In germline, CDR1 is GTSNPN, CDR2 SVGIG (reference sequence). The CDR3 runs 15 residues. V lost 3 bases and J lost 0, with 15 bases in between.

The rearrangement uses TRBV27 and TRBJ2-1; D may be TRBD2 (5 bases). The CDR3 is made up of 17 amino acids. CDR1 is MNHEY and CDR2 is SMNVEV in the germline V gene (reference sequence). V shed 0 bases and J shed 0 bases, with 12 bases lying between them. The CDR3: CASSLSTSGHSYNEQFF. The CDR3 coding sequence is TGTGCCAGCAGTTTATCGACCAGCGGCCACTCCTACAATGAGCAGTTCTTC.

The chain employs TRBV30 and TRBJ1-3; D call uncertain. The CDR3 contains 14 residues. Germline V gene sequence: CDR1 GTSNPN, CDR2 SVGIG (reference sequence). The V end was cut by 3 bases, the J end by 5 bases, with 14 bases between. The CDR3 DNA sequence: TGTGCCTGGAGCGACTTCTCCGAAAGAAACACCATATATTTT. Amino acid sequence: CAWSDFSERNTIYF.

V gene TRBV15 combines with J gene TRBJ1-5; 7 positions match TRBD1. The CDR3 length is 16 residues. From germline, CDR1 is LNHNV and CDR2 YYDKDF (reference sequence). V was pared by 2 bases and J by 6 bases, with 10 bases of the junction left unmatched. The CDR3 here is CATSRPGQAVGQPQHF. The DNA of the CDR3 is TGTGCCACCAGCAGACCCGGACAGGCGGTGGGTCAGCCCCAGCATTTT.

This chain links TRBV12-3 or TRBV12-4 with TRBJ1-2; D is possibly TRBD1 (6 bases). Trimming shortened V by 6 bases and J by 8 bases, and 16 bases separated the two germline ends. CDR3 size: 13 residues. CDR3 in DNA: TGTGCCAGCAGCCCGGGACAATCCTCGGGCTACACCTTC. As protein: CASSPGQSSGYTF.

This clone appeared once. CDR3 bases: TGCGCCAGCAGCTTGGTGGAGCCCTGGAATTCACCCCTCCACTTT. It translates to CASSLVEPWNSPLHF. The chain employs TRBV5-1 and TRBJ1-6, with D uncertain. V gave up 0 bases and J gave up 7 bases, with 11 bases separating them. The germline CDR1 and CDR2 sequences are SGHRS and YFSETQ. The CDR3 contains 15 residues.

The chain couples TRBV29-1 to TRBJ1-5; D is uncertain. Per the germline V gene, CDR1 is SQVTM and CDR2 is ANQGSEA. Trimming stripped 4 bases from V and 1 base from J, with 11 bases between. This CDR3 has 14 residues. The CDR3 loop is CSVVWGMSNQPQHF. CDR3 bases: TGCAGCGTTGTCTGGGGTATGAGCAATCAGCCCCAGCATTTT.

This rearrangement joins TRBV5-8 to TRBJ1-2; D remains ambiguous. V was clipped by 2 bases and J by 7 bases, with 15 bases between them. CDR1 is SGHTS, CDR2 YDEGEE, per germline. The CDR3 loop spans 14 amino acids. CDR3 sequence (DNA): TGTGCCAGCAGCTTAGTCACCGGGAGGAGTGGCTACACCTTC. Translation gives CASSLVTGRSGYTF.

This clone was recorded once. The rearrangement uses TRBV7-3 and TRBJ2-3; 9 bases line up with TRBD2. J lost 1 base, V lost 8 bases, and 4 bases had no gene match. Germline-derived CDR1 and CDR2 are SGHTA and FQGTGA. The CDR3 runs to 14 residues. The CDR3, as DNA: TGTGCCAGCTCGCCTAGCGGGGGCACAGATACGCAGTATTTT. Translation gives CASSPSGGTDTQYF.

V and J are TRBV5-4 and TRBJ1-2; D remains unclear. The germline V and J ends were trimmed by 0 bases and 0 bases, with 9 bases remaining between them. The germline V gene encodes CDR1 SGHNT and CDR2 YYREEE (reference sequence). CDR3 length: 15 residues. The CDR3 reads CASSLDHRSNYGYTF. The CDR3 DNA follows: TGTGCCAGCAGCTTGGATCACCGTTCTAACTATGGCTACACCTTC.

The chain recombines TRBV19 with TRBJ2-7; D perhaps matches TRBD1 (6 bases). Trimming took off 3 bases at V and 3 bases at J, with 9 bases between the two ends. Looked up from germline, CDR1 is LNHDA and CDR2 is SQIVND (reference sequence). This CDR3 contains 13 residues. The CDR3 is CASSMGAYYEQYF. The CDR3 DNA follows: TGTGCCAGTAGTATGGGGGCCTACTACGAGCAGTACTTC.

The CDR3 DNA reads as TGTGCCAGCTCACCAATACAGACAGCGAACACCGGGGAGCTGTTTTTT. This codes for CASSPIQTANTGELFF. This sequence joins TRBV18 and TRBJ2-2; TRBD1 might be the D (5 bases). Germline V gene sequence: CDR1 KGHSH, CDR2 LQKENI. Between the trimmed V and J ends, which lost 2 bases and 0 bases, there was a span of 10 bases. This CDR3 is 16 amino acids long. Looking up the rest from reference TRBV18 and TRBJ2-2 gives the full variable domain: NAGVMQNPRHLVRRRGQEARLRCSPMKGHSHVYWYRQLPEEGLKFMVYLQKENIIDESGMPKERFSAEFPKEGPSILRIQQVVRGDSAAYFCASSPIQTANTGELFFGEGSRLTVL.

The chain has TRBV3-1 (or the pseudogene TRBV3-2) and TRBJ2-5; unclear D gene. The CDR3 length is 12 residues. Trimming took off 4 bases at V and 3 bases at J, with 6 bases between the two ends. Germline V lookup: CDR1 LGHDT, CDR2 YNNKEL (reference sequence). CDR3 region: CASSRNKETQYF. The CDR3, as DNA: TGTGCCAGCAGCCGTAACAAAGAGACCCAGTACTTC.

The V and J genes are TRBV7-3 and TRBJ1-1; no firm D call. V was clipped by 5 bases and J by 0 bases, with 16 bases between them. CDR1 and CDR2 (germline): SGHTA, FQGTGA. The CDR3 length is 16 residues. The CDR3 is CASSALQTIMNTEAFF. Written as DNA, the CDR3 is TGTGCCAGCAGCGCCTTGCAGACCATAATGAACACTGAAGCTTTCTTT.

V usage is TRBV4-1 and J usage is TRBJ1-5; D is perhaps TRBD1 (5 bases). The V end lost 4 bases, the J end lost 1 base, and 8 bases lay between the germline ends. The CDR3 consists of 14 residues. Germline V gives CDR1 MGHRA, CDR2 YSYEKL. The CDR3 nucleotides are TGCGCCAGCAGCCCTCGGGACAGCAATCAGCCCCAGCATTTT. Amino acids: CASSPRDSNQPQHF.

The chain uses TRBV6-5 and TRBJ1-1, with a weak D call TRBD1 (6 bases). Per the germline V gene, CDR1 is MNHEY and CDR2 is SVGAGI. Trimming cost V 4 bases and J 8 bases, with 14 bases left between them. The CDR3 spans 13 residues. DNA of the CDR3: TGTGCCAGCAGTTTTAGCGACAGGAAAGAAGCTTTCTTT. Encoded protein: CASSFSDRKEAFF.

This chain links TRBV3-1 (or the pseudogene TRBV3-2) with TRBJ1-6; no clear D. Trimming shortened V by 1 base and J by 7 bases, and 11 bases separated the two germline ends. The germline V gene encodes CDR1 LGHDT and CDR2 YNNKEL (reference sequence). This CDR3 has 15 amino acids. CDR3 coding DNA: TGTGCCAGCAGCCAAGGCGGGCTAAGGAATTCACCCCTCCACTTT. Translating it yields CASSQGGLRNSPLHF.

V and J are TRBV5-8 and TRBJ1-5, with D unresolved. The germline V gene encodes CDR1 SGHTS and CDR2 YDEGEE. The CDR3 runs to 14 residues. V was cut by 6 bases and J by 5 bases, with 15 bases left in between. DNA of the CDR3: TGTGCCAGCAAGACCCGGGGTAAAGATCAGCCCCAGCATTTT. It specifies CASKTRGKDQPQHF. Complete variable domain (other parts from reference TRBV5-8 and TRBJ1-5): EAGVTQSPTHLIKTRGQQATLRCSPISGHTSVYWYQQALGLGLQFLLWYDEGEERNRGNFPPRFSGRQFPNYSSELNVNALELEDSALYLCASKTRGKDQPQHFGDGTRLSIL.

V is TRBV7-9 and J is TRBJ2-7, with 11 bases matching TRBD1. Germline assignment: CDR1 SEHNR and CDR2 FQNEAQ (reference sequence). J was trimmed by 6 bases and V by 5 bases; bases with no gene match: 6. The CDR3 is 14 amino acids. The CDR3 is CASSLGQGASEQYF. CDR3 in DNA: TGTGCCAGCAGCCTTGGACAGGGGGCCTCCGAGCAGTACTTC.

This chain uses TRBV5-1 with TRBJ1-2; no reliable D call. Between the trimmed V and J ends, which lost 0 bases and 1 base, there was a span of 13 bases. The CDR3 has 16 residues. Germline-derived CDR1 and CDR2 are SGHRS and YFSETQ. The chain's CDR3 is CASSLVLGTNNYGYTF. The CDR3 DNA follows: TGCGCCAGCAGCTTGGTTCTGGGAACCAATAACTATGGCTACACCTTC.

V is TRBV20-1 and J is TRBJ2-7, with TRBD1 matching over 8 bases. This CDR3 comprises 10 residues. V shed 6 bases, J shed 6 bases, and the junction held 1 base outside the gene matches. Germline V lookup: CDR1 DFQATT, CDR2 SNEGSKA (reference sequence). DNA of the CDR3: TGCAGTGCAGGACAGGGCGAGCAGTACTTC. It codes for CSAGQGEQYF.

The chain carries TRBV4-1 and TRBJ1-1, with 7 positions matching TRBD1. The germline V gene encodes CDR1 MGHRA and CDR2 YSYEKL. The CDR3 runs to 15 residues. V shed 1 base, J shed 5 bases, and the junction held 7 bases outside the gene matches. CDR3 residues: CASSQGPTGQTEAFF. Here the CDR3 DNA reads TGCGCCAGCAGCCAAGGCCCGACAGGGCAGACTGAAGCTTTCTTT.

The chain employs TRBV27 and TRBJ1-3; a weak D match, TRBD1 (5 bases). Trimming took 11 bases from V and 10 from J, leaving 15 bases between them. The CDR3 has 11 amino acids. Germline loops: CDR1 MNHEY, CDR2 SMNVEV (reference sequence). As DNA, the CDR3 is TGTGCCCGCGATCAGGGAGAAACCATATATTTT. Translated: CARDQGETIYF.